Listed below are T cell receptor beta chains from one sample, sequenced in a study of blood T cell repertoires in COVID-19. TCRdb's table, derived via immunoSEQ multiplex PCR, lists solely in-frame clones and lacks some. Among about 220,000 clones, around 86% were seen once, and the ten largest hold approximately 5%. What was sequenced was peripheral blood. These receptors came from a woman between 65 and 79 years old with COVID-19, enrolled during active disease. Each CDR3 is given with its conserved first and last residue. A D gene is named only where the DNA matches it firmly. Expanded clones are given a class, and other clones once, few, many or no size at all.

D,J,V,size,DNA,CDR3
TRBD2,TRBJ2-5,TRBV24-1,NA,TGTGCCACCGCCACGACTAGCAAAGAGACCCAGTACTTC,CATATTSKETQYF
NA,TRBJ1-5,TRBV19,NA,TGTGCCAGTAGTATAAGGGAGGGTCAGCCCCAGCATTTT,CASSIREGQPQHF
NA,TRBJ1-5,TRBV30,NA,TGTGCCTGGAGCCGACAGGCTAATCAGCCCCAGCATTTT,CAWSRQANQPQHF
TRBD2,TRBJ2-1,TRBV7-9,NA,TGTGCCAGCAGCGGGACTAGCGGGACTTCCTACTCCTACAATGAGCAGTTCTTC,CASSGTSGTSYSYNEQFF
TRBD1,TRBJ1-2,TRBV6-5,NA,TGTGCCAGCACCTTCGGACAGGGTAGCTATGGCTACACCTTC,CASTFGQGSYGYTF
NA,TRBJ1-3,TRBV28,NA,TGTGCCAGCAGTTTAACAGAAACTGGTCTCTCTGGAAACACCATATATTTT,CASSLTETGLSGNTIYF
NA,TRBJ1-3,TRBV5-1,NA,TGCGCCAGCAGCTTGGCGGGGGTTTCCTCTGGAAACACCATATATTTT,CASSLAGVSSGNTIYF
NA,TRBJ2-1,TRBV3-1/TRBV3-2,NA,TGTGCCAGCAGCCCGCTAGCTACCTACAATGAGCAGTTCTTC,CASSPLATYNEQFF
TRBD1,TRBJ2-1,TRBV4-3,many,TGCGCCAGCAGCCAGCCGGACAGGGCGGCAAATGAGCAGTTCTTC,CASSQPDRAANEQFF
TRBD1,TRBJ1-2,TRBV10-3,NA,TGTGCCATCAGTACAGGGGTCAACTATGGCTACACCTTC,CAISTGVNYGYTF
TRBD2,TRBJ2-5,TRBV6-2/TRBV6-3,NA,TGTGCCAGCAGTGGGGGACTAGCGGGAGTAGAGACCCAGTACTTC,CASSGGLAGVETQYF
TRBD2,TRBJ2-3,TRBV19,NA,TGTCCCTTTTGGGGGGGGTGGGGGGGGGATACGCAGTATTTT,CPFWGGWGGDTQYF
NA,TRBJ2-2,TRBV6-2/TRBV6-3,NA,TGTGCCAGCAGTCCCTCAGGGGTGGCCGGGGAGCTGTTTTTT,CASSPSGVAGELFF
NA,TRBJ1-4,TRBV2,NA,TGTGCCAGCAGTGTAGACAGTTACGGACTGTTTTTT,CASSVDSYGLFF
TRBD1,TRBJ2-2,TRBV9,NA,TGTGCCAGCAGTACCTCGACAGGGAAGGGAACCGGGGAGCTGTTTTTT,CASSTSTGKGTGELFF
NA,TRBJ2-3,TRBV6-2/TRBV6-3,NA,TGTGCCAGCAGCCTACGAAGCGGGAGCACAGATACGCAGTATTTT,CASSLRSGSTDTQYF
NA,TRBJ2-3,TRBV6-2/TRBV6-3,NA,TGTGCCAGCAGCGAGCTACTGAGCTCAACAGATACGCAGTATTTT,CASSELLSSTDTQYF
NA,TRBJ2-6,TRBV19,NA,TGTGCCAGTAGTATAGATCTCCTGACAGGCCTCTCTGGGGCCAACGTCCTGACTTTC,CASSIDLLTGLSGANVLTF
NA,TRBJ2-3,TRBV2,NA,TGTGCCAGCAGTGAATTGAGATCGCTAGCGAGCACAGATACGCAGTATTTT,CASSELRSLASTDTQYF
NA,TRBJ2-7,TRBV28,NA,TGTGCCAGCAGTTTATGGACAGGAACCTACGAGCAGTACTTC,CASSLWTGTYEQYF
NA,TRBJ2-7,TRBV11-2,NA,TGTGCCAGCAGCCTTTTAGCTATAACAGGTCCTTTCTACGAGCAGTACTTC,CASSLLAITGPFYEQYF
TRBD2,TRBJ2-3,TRBV6-5,once,TGTGCCAGCAGGACCGGGACTAACACCTATACGCAGTATTTT,CASRTGTNTYTQYF
TRBD2,TRBJ2-2,TRBV3-1/TRBV3-2,NA,TGTGCCAGCAGCCAAGAACGAGCGGGAGGTATCGGGGAGCTGTTTTTT,CASSQERAGGIGELFF
NA,TRBJ1-4,TRBV27,NA,TGTGCCAGCAGTTCCGCAACTAATGAAAAACTGTTTTTT,CASSSATNEKLFF
TRBD1,TRBJ1-2,TRBV5-4,NA,TGTGCCAGCAGCTTGGCGGGGACAGGATTTAGGGGCTACACCTTC,CASSLAGTGFRGYTF
TRBD1,TRBJ2-1,TRBV19,NA,TGTGCCAGTAGAGAGGACAGGGATAATGAGCAGTTCTTC,CASREDRDNEQFF
TRBD1,TRBJ2-4,TRBV5-1,NA,TGCGCCAGCAGCTTGGAGGGACAGGGGGCGCACATTCAGTACTTC,CASSLEGQGAHIQYF
TRBD2,TRBJ2-5,TRBV4-3,NA,TGCGCCAGCAGCCGTCAACTAGCGGGAAAAGAGACCCAGTACTTC,CASSRQLAGKETQYF
TRBD2,TRBJ2-7,TRBV27,NA,TGTGCCAGCAGTTTGGAGTCGGGAGGGCGATCGGCCTACGAGCAGTACTTC,CASSLESGGRSAYEQYF
NA,TRBJ2-5,TRBV7-9,NA,TGTGCCAGCAGCTTTGACAGGTTGCAGGAGACCCAGTACTTC,CASSFDRLQETQYF
NA,TRBJ2-7,TRBV19,NA,TGTGCCAGTAGTCCGCGGGGGAGTAGGGGGTACGAGCAGTACTTC,CASSPRGSRGYEQYF
NA,TRBJ1-6,TRBV19,NA,TGTGCCAGTAGCAGGGCGGACAGTCGATCACCCCTCCACTTT,CASSRADSRSPLHF
TRBD1,TRBJ2-2,TRBV27,NA,TGTGCCAGCAGGCCGACAGGGGGCACCGGGGAGCTGTTTTTT,CASRPTGGTGELFF
NA,TRBJ1-2,TRBV29-1,NA,TGCAGTTGCAGGGGTGGTAATTTGGGGAACTATGGCTACACCTTC,CSCRGGNLGNYGYTF
TRBD1,TRBJ2-2,TRBV5-6,NA,TGTGCCAGCAGCCAATTACGTTTCGGCCAGGGGGCTTACACCGGGGAGCTGTTTTTT,CASSQLRFGQGAYTGELFF
TRBD1,TRBJ1-2,TRBV15,NA,TGTGCCACCAGGAGAACAGGGGACGGCTATGGCTACACCTTC,CATRRTGDGYGYTF
NA,TRBJ2-2,TRBV10-1,NA,TGCGCCAGCAGTGAGTCTCGGCAGGGAACCGGGGAGCTGTTTTTT,CASSESRQGTGELFF
TRBD2,TRBJ2-1,TRBV19,NA,TGTGCCAGTAGTATGACTAGCGGCCCAGGCAATGAGCAGTTCTTC,CASSMTSGPGNEQFF
NA,TRBJ1-1,TRBV15,many,TGTGCCACCAGCAGAGGTTCCGATAGCTCTGAAGCTTTCTTT,CATSRGSDSSEAFF
NA,TRBJ1-1,TRBV18,NA,TGTGCCAGCTCACCATCTACGGTAAGCGCTGAAGCTTTCTTT,CASSPSTVSAEAFF
NA,TRBJ2-3,TRBV27,NA,TGTGCCAGCAACCCCAGGGGCACAGATACGCAGTATTTT,CASNPRGTDTQYF
NA,TRBJ1-1,TRBV24-1,few,TGTGCCACCAGTGATGATGACACAGAGGGCACTGAAGCTTTCTTT,CATSDDDTEGTEAFF
TRBD1,TRBJ1-2,TRBV13,NA,TGTGCCAGCAGCGTGGGGGACAGTTTGAGGGCCTATGGCTACACCTTC,CASSVGDSLRAYGYTF
TRBD1,TRBJ2-7,TRBV6-5,once,TGTGCCAGCAGTTACGAGACAGGGGAAAAATTCGAGCAGTACTTC,CASSYETGEKFEQYF
TRBD2,TRBJ2-2,TRBV19,few,TGTGCCAGTAGTCGGGATCTAGCGGGAAGATACACCGGGGAGCTGTTTTTT,CASSRDLAGRYTGELFF
TRBD1,TRBJ1-3,TRBV11-2,NA,TGTGCCAGCAGCCGGGACAGCAACTCTGGAAACACCATATATTTT,CASSRDSNSGNTIYF
TRBD1,TRBJ1-2,TRBV18,NA,TGTGCCAGCTCTCACAGCACAGGGGACTATGGCTACACCTTC,CASSHSTGDYGYTF
TRBD1,TRBJ1-1,TRBV15,NA,TGTGCCACCAGCAGAGGGACAGGGGGCGGTAAGAACACTGAAGCTTTCTTT,CATSRGTGGGKNTEAFF
TRBD2,TRBJ2-3,TRBV6-1,NA,TGTGCCAGCAGTGATTGGCGGGAGGAATGGACAGATACGCAGTATTTT,CASSDWREEWTDTQYF
TRBD1,TRBJ1-2,TRBV9,NA,TGTGCCAGCAGCCTGGACAGGGGACATGGCTACACCTTC,CASSLDRGHGYTF
TRBD2,TRBJ2-7,TRBV12-3/TRBV12-4,few,TGTGCCAGCATCCTTAGCGGGAGCTACGAGCAGTACTTC,CASILSGSYEQYF
TRBD2,TRBJ2-7,TRBV7-2,NA,TGTGCCAGCAGCTTAAGCACCAGCGGGGGTATAGTCTACGAGCAGTACTTC,CASSLSTSGGIVYEQYF